Listed here are 3 T cell receptor beta chains from one sample, sequenced in a study of shared clonotypes between healthy human individuals. Data came from immunoSEQ multiplex PCR; TCRdb stores just in-frame clones and leaves some out. The sample carries about 340,000 clones, over 70% recorded once. The sample taken for sequencing was memory CD4+ T cells sorted from blood. Subset: CD45RA-negative fraction. These receptor sequences come from a man aged 30 to 45 in good health.

This chain links TRBV6-5 with TRBJ2-7; 11 nucleotides agree with TRBD2. The trim removed 0 bases at V and 5 bases at J, leaving 6 bases unmatched. The V gene's germline CDR1 is MNHEY and CDR2 SVGAGI. The CDR3 spans 16 residues. The CDR3 sequence is CASSYSISSGRHEQYF. CDR3 bases: TGTGCCAGCAGTTACTCGATTTCTAGCGGGAGGCACGAGCAGTACTTC.

This chain uses TRBV27 with TRBJ2-1, with TRBD2 as a possible D gene (6 bases). V gave up 7 bases and J gave up 4 bases, with 17 bases separating them. This CDR3 contains 15 residues. Germline CDR1 and CDR2: MNHEY and SMNVEV (reference sequence). The CDR3 region is CASIPTPGVYNEQFF. The CDR3 nucleotides are TGTGCCAGCATCCCGACTCCGGGGGTTTACAATGAGCAGTTCTTC.

The chain carries TRBV6-1 and TRBJ2-3, with 12 bases aligning to TRBD2. The V segment lost 1 base and the J segment 4 bases; nucleotides outside the gene matches: 0. The CDR3 is 15 residues long. The germline V gene encodes CDR1 MNHNS and CDR2 SASEGT. In nucleotides, the CDR3 is TGTGCCAGCAGTGAAGGACTAGCGGGAGCAGATACGCAGTATTTT. Its protein product is CASSEGLAGADTQYF.